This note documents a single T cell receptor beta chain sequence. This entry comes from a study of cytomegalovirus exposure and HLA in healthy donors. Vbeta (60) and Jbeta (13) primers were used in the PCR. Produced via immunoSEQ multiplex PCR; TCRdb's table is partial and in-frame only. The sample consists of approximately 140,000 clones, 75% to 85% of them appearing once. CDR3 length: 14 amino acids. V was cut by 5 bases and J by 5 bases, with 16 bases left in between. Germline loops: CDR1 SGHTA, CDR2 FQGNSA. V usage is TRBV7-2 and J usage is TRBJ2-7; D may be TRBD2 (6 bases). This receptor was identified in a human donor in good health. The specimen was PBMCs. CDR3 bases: TGTGCCAGCAGCGCCCAAGCGGGTCCCCACGAGCAGTACTTC. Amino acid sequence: CASSAQAGPHEQYF.